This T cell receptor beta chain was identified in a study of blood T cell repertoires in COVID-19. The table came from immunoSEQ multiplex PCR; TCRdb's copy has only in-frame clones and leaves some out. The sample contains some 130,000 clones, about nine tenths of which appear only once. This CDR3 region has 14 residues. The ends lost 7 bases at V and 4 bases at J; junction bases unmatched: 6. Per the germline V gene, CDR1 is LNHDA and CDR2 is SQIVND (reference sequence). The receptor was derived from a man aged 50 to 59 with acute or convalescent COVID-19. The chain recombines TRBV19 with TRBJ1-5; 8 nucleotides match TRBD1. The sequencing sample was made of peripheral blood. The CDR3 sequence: CASIIRDRNQPQHF. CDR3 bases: TGTGCCAGTATCATCCGGGACAGGAATCAGCCCCAGCATTTT.